The clone carrying this TCR beta chain was observed many times. V lost 5 bases and J lost 4, with 20 bases in between. Germline V gene lookup returns CDR1 DFQATT and CDR2 SNEGSKA (reference sequence). The CDR3 is 15 residues long. This sample is part of a study of T-cell reconstitution after alpha-beta-depleted transplantation in children. TCRbeta library construction was performed incorporating unique molecular identifiers. TCRdb used MiXCR to reprocess the PCR reads, holding one entry per CDR3 protein. Seen here are some 600,000 distinct CDR3 sequences, roughly 15% observed once, and the top ten hold 1.1%.

The input for sequencing was PBMCs from the stem cell graft donor, taken from the stem cell graft. The rearrangement links TRBV20-1 to TRBJ1-2; D gene unclear. This sequence was found in a human donor who donated a stem cell graft to a child with acute myeloid leukemia. CDR3 amino acids: CSAPTPTRAIYGYTF. In nucleotides, the CDR3 is TGCAGTGCTCCTACACCTACTAGGGCTATCTATGGCTACACCTTC.